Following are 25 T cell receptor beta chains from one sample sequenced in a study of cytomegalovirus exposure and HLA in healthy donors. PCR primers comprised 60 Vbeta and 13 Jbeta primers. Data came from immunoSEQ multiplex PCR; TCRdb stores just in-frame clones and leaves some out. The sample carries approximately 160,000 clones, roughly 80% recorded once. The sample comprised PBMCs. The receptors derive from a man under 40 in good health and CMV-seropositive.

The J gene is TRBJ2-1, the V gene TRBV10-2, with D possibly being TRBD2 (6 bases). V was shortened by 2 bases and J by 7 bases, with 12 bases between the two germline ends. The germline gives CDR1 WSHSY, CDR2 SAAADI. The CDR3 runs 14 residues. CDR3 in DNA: TGCGCCAGCAGTGAGGAACGGGAGTTTAATGAGCAGTTCTTC. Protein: CASSEEREFNEQFF.

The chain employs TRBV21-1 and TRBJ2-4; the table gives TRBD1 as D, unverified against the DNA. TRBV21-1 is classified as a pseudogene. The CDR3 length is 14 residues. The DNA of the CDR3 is TGTGCCAGCAGCAAAGTCCGACAGGGAAACATTCAGTACTTC. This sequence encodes CASSKVRQGNIQYF.

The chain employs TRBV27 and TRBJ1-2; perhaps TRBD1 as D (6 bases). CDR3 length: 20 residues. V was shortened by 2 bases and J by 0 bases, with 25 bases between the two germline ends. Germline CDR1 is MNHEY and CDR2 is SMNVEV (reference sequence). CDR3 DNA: TGTGCCAGCAGTTTAACCCTCGGCAGGGGACCCCGCCCGTCTAACTATGGCTACACCTTC. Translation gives CASSLTLGRGPRPSNYGYTF.

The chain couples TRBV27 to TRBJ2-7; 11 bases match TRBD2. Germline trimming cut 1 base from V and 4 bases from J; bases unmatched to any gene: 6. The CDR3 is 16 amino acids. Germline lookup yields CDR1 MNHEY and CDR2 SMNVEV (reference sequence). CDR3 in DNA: TGTGCCAGCAGTTTATTGGGTAGCGGGAGGGCGTACGAGCAGTACTTC. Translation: CASSLLGSGRAYEQYF.

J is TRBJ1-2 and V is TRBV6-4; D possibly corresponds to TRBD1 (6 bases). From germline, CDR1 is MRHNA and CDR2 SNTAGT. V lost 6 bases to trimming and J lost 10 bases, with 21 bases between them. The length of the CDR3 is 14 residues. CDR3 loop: CASRMTRTASLYTF. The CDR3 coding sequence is TGTGCCAGCAGGATGACAAGGACAGCCTCCCTCTACACCTTC.

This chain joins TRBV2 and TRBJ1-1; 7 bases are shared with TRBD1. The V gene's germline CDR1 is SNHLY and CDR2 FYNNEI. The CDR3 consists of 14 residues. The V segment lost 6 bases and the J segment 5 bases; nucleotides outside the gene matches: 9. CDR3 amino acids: CASRGDRGQTEAFF. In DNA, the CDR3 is TGTGCCAGCAGGGGGGACCGGGGACAGACTGAAGCTTTCTTT.

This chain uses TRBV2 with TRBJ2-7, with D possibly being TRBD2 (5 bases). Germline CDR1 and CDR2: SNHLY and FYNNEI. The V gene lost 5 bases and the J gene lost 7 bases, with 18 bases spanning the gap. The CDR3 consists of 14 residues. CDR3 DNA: TGTGCCAGCAGTCGAACGGGAACTTTTGGGGAGCAGTACTTC. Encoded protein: CASSRTGTFGEQYF.

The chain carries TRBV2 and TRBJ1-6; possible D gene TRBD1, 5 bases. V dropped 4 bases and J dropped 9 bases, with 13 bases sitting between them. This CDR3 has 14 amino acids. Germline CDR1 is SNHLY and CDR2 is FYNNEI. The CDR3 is CASSAGGESSPLHF. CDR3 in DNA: TGTGCCAGCAGTGCGGGGGGGGAAAGTTCACCCCTCCACTTT.

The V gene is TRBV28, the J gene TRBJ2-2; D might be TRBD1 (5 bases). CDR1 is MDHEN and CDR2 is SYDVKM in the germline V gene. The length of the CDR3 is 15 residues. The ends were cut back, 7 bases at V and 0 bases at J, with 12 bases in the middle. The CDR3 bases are TGTGCCAGCAACAGTTTAGGGGCGAACACCGGGGAGCTGTTTTTT. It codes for CASNSLGANTGELFF.

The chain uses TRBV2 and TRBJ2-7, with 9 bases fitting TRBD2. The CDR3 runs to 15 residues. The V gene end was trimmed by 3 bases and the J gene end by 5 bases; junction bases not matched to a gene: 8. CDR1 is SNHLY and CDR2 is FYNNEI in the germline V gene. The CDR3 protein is CASSDRREGRNEQYF. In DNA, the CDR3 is TGTGCCAGCAGTGATCGGCGGGAGGGCCGGAACGAGCAGTACTTC. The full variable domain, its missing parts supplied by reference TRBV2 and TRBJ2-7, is EPEVTQTPSHQVTQMGQEVILRCVPISNHLYFYWYRQILGQKVEFLVSFYNNEISEKSEIFDDQFSVERPDGSNFTLKIRSTKLEDSAMYFCASSDRREGRNEQYFGPGTRLTVT.

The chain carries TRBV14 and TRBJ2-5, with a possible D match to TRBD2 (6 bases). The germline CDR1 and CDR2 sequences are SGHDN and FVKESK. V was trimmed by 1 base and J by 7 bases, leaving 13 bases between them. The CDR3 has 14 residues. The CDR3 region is CASSQVGGWGTQYF. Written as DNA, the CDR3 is TGTGCCAGCAGCCAAGTGGGGGGATGGGGGACCCAGTACTTC.

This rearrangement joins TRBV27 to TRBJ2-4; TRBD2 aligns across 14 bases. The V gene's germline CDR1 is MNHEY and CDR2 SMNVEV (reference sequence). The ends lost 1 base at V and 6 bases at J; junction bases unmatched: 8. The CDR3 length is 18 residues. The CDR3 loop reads CASSLWGTSGSGRNIQYF. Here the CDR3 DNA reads TGTGCCAGCAGTTTATGGGGGACTAGCGGGAGCGGGAGAAACATTCAGTACTTC.

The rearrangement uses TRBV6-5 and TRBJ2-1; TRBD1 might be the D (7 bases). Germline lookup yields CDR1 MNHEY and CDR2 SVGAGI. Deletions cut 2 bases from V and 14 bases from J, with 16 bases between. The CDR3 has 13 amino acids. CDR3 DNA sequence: TGTGCCAGCAGTTACCGGCGGGACAGCAGGAAGTTCTTC. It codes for CASSYRRDSRKFF.

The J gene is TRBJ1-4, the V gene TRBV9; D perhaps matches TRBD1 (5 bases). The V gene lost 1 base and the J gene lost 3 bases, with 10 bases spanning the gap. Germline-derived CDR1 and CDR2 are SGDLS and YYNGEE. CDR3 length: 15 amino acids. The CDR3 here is CASSVLGVSNEKLFF. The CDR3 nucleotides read TGTGCCAGCAGCGTATTAGGGGTTTCTAATGAAAAACTGTTTTTT.

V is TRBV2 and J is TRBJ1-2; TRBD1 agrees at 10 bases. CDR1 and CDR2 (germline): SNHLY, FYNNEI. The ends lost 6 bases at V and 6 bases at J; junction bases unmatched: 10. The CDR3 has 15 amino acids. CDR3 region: CASRAGTGESDGYTF. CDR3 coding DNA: TGTGCCAGCAGAGCCGGGACAGGGGAATCCGATGGCTACACCTTC.

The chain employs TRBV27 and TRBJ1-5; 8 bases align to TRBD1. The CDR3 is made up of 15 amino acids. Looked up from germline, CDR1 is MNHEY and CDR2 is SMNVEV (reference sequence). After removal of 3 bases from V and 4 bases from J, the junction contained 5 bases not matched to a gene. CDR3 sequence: CASSLKDRGNQPQHF. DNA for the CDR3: TGTGCCAGCAGTTTGAAAGACAGGGGAAATCAGCCCCAGCATTTT.

CDR3 protein: CASSQVRGQASSGNTIYF. The CDR3 DNA follows: TGCGCCAGCAGCCAAGTGAGGGGACAGGCTTCTTCTGGAAACACCATATATTTT. V and J are TRBV4-3 and TRBJ1-3; 8 nucleotides align to TRBD1. This CDR3 comprises 18 residues. V was pared by 1 base and J by 1 base, with 9 bases of the junction left unmatched. Looked up from germline, CDR1 is LGHNA and CDR2 is YSLEER.

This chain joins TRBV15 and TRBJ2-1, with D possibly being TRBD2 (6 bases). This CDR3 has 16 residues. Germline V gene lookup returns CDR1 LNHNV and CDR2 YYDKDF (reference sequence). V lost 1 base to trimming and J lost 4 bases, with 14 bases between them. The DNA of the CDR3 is TGTGCCACCAGCAGAGTCGGTAGCGGTGTATACAATGAGCAGTTCTTC. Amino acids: CATSRVGSGVYNEQFF.

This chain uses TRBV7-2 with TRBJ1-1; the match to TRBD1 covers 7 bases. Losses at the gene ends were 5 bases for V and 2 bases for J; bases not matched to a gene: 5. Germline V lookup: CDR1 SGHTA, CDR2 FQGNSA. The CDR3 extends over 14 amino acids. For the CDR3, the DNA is TGTGCCAGCAGCCCCAGGGGGGTCAACACTGAAGCTTTCTTT. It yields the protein CASSPRGVNTEAFF. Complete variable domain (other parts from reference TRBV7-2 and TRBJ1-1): GAGVSQSPSNKVTEKGKDVELRCDPISGHTALYWYRQSLGQGLEFLIYFQGNSAPDKSGLPSDRFSAERTGGSVSTLTIQRTQQEDSAVYLCASSPRGVNTEAFFGQGTRLTVV.

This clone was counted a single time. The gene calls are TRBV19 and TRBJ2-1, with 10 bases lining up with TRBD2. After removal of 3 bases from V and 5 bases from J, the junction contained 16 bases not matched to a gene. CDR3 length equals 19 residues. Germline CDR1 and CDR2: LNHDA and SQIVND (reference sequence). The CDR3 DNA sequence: TGTGCCAGTAGTATTGTGGGGCTTTCTTGGACTAGCGGCCACAATGAGCAGTTCTTC. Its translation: CASSIVGLSWTSGHNEQFF. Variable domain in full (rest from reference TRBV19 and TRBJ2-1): DGGITQSPKYLFRKEGQNVTLSCEQNLNHDAMYWYRQDPGQGLRLIYYSQIVNDFQKGDIAEGYSVSREKKESFPLTVTSAQKNPTAFYLCASSIVGLSWTSGHNEQFFGPGTRLTVL.

This CDR3 reads CASSPAGQGTEAFF. CDR3 nucleotides: TGCGCCAGCAGCCCCGCGGGACAGGGCACTGAAGCTTTCTTT. The chain is built from TRBV5-1 and TRBJ1-1, with 9 bases fitting TRBD1. V dropped 4 bases and J dropped 4; count of bases not matched to a gene: 5. The germline gives CDR1 SGHRS, CDR2 YFSETQ. The CDR3 is made up of 14 amino acids. Filled out from reference TRBV5-1 and TRBJ1-1, the complete variable domain reads KAGVTQTPRYLIKTRGQQVTLSCSPISGHRSVSWYQQTPGQGLQFLFEYFSETQRNKGNFPGRFSGRQFSNSRSEMNVSTLELGDSALYLCASSPAGQGTEAFFGQGTRLTVV.

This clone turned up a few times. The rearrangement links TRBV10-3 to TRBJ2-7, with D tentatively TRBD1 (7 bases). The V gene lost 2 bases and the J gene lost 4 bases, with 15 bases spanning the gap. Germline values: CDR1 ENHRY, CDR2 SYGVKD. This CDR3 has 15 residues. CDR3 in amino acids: CAISEGTARGYEQYF. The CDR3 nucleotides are TGTGCCATCAGTGAGGGGACAGCCCGGGGGTACGAGCAGTACTTC.

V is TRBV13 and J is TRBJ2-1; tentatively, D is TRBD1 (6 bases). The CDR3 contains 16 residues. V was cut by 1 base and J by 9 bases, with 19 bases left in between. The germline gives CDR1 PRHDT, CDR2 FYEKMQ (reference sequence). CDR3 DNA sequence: TGTGCCAGCAGCTTAGCCGTAGGAGGACAGACAATTGAGCAGTTCTTC. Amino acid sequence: CASSLAVGGQTIEQFF. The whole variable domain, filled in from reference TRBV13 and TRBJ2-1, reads AAGVIQSPRHLIKEKRETATLKCYPIPRHDTVYWYQQGPGQDPQFLISFYEKMQSDKGSIPDRFSAQQFSDYHSELNMSSLELGDSALYFCASSLAVGGQTIEQFFGPGTRLTVL.

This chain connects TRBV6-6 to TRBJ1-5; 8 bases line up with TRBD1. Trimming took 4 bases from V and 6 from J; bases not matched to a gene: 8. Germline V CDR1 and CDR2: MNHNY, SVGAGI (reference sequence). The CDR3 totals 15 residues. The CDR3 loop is CASSSGGPFSQPQHF. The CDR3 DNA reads TGTGCCAGCAGTTCAGGGGGCCCTTTCAGTCAGCCCCAGCATTTT.

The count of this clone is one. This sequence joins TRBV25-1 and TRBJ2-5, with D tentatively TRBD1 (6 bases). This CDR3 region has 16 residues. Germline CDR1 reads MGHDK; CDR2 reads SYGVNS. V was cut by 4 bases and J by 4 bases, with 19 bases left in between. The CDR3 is CASSGNPDSPRETQYF. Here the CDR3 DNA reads TGTGCCAGCAGTGGGAATCCGGACAGCCCGAGAGAGACCCAGTACTTC.